Presented here are 21 T cell receptor beta chains from one specimen sequenced in a study of control samples from healthy donors and cancer patients. This table comes from immunoSEQ multiplex PCR, and its TCRdb copy is limited to in-frame clones, with some not included. The sample has roughly 190,000 clones, roughly nine tenths seen once. Sequenced input: blood. These receptors were collected from a man aged 30 to 39 in good health.

This chain uses TRBV10-3 with TRBJ1-6, with D maybe TRBD1 (6 bases). V lost 5 bases to trimming and J lost 5 bases, with 10 bases between them. The CDR3 runs to 14 residues. Germline V gene sequence: CDR1 ENHRY, CDR2 SYGVKD. CDR3 sequence (DNA): TGTGCCATCAGTTTAAAGGGGGATAATTCACCCCTCCACTTT. This sequence encodes CAISLKGDNSPLHF.

This clone appeared a single time. The chain uses TRBV7-9 and TRBJ1-5, with D unclear. The CDR3 covers 14 residues. The germline gives CDR1 SEHNR, CDR2 FQNEAQ (reference sequence). With 0 bases removed from V and 5 bases from J, the gap between germline ends came to 8 bases. The CDR3 sequence: CASSLAHRDQPQHF. For the CDR3, the DNA is TGTGCCAGCAGCTTAGCCCATCGGGATCAGCCCCAGCATTTT.

The chain links TRBV4-2 to TRBJ2-4; a weak D match, TRBD2 (5 bases). V dropped 0 bases and J dropped 0 bases, with 12 bases sitting between them. The CDR3 extends over 17 amino acids. Per the germline V gene, CDR1 is LGHNA and CDR2 is YNFKEQ. CDR3 DNA sequence: TGTGCCAGCAGCCAAGACGGAGGTTTTGGAGCCAAAAACATTCAGTACTTC. Translating it yields CASSQDGGFGAKNIQYF.

The genes are TRBV12-3 or TRBV12-4 and TRBJ2-1, with a weak D call TRBD2 (6 bases). CDR3 size: 13 residues. V was trimmed by 7 bases and J by 5 bases, leaving 12 bases between them. CDR3 amino acids: CASNGGYDNEQFF. CDR3 coding DNA: TGTGCCAGCAACGGGGGTTACGACAATGAGCAGTTCTTC.

The chain couples TRBV5-1 to TRBJ1-1, with D maybe TRBD1 (6 bases). This CDR3 contains 15 residues. The germline CDR1 and CDR2 sequences are SGHRS and YFSETQ. V was cut by 4 bases and J by 3 bases, with 16 bases left in between. DNA of the CDR3: TGCGCCAGCAGCGCTCTAGGGGGGTCGGACACTGAAGCTTTCTTT. It specifies CASSALGGSDTEAFF.

The chain employs TRBV4-2 and TRBJ2-7, with 10 bases that match TRBD2. This CDR3 region has 17 residues. The germline CDR1 and CDR2 sequences are LGHNA and YNFKEQ. The V and J ends lost 4 bases and 0 bases, in that order; junction bases with no gene match: 9. The CDR3 nucleotides read TGTGCCAGCAGCCCCGGAATAGCGGGGGGTTACTCCTACGAGCAGTACTTC. Protein sequence: CASSPGIAGGYSYEQYF.

This clone has a single count. The chain links TRBV19 to TRBJ2-7, with 12 bases matching TRBD2. Trimming removed 6 bases from V and 2 bases from J; junction bases left unmatched: 2. Per the germline V gene, CDR1 is LNHDA and CDR2 is SQIVND (reference sequence). The CDR3 is made up of 14 amino acids. Here the CDR3 DNA reads TGTGCCAGTAGAACTAGCGGGGGGCCCTACGAGCAGTACTTC. Its protein product is CASRTSGGPYEQYF. Using reference TRBV19 and TRBJ2-7 for the parts outside the CDR3, the full variable domain is DGGITQSPKYLFRKEGQNVTLSCEQNLNHDAMYWYRQDPGQGLRLIYYSQIVNDFQKGDIAEGYSVSREKKESFPLTVTSAQKNPTAFYLCASRTSGGPYEQYFGPGTRLTVT.

This sequence joins TRBV25-1 and TRBJ1-5; 8 nucleotides match TRBD1. This CDR3 is built from 16 residues. The J segment lost 1 base and the V segment lost 5 bases, leaving 7 bases of the junction unmatched. Germline V gives CDR1 MGHDK, CDR2 SYGVNS. CDR3 DNA sequence: TGTGCCAGCAGTCCTCAGGGGGCGGTGAGCAATCAGCCCCAGCATTTT. Encoded protein: CASSPQGAVSNQPQHF.

This clone was seen only once. The CDR3 region has the DNA TGTGCCAGCAGCTTGGACATCACAGATACGCAGTATTTT. This sequence encodes CASSLDITDTQYF. The chain links TRBV3-1 (or the pseudogene TRBV3-2) to TRBJ2-3, with a possible D match to TRBD1 (5 bases). The CDR3 covers 13 residues. V was pared by 5 bases and J by 2 bases, with 8 bases between. Germline V CDR1 and CDR2: LGHDT, YNNKEL (reference sequence).

The chain links TRBV7-8 to TRBJ1-2; tentative D call: TRBD1 (6 bases). This CDR3 has 16 residues. CDR1 is SGHVS, CDR2 FQNEAQ, per germline. Trimming left V 5 bases short and J 4 bases short, with 20 bases between. CDR3 DNA: TGTGCCAGCAGCCCTACGGACAGCGTAGTTGGCTATGGCTACACCTTC. Translating gives CASSPTDSVVGYGYTF.

This rearrangement joins TRBV5-1 to TRBJ2-1; D call uncertain. Germline CDR1 is SGHRS and CDR2 is YFSETQ. This CDR3 contains 13 residues. Trimming removed 0 bases from V and 5 bases from J, with 6 bases in between. This CDR3 reads CASSLVSNNEQFF. In DNA, the CDR3 is TGCGCCAGCAGCTTGGTGTCCAACAATGAGCAGTTCTTC.

The chain has TRBV5-1 and TRBJ2-2; D gene uncertain. Germline values: CDR1 SGHRS, CDR2 YFSETQ. Between the trimmed V and J ends, which lost 0 bases and 5 bases, there was a span of 11 bases. There are 15 residues in the CDR3. CDR3 protein: CASSLVQTRTGELFF. The CDR3 DNA follows: TGCGCCAGCAGCTTGGTACAGACGAGGACCGGGGAGCTGTTTTTT.

The chain is built from TRBV28 and TRBJ1-5; D possibly corresponds to TRBD1 (5 bases). This CDR3 is built from 15 residues. Looked up from germline, CDR1 is MDHEN and CDR2 is SYDVKM. V was trimmed by 11 bases and J by 0 bases, leaving 17 bases between them. CDR3 in DNA: TGTGCCTCATGTACCGGGGCTTGTAGCAATCAGCCCCAGCATTTT. Amino acid sequence: CASCTGACSNQPQHF.

This rearrangement joins TRBV19 to TRBJ1-5; D perhaps matches TRBD1 (5 bases). The germline V and J ends were trimmed by 3 bases and 0 bases, with 6 bases remaining between them. This CDR3 is built from 14 residues. Germline values: CDR1 LNHDA, CDR2 SQIVND (reference sequence). CDR3 nucleotides: TGTGCCAGTAGTATTAGGGGTAGCAATCAGCCCCAGCATTTT. Protein: CASSIRGSNQPQHF.

The chain recombines TRBV3-1 (or the pseudogene TRBV3-2) with TRBJ2-1; weak D call: TRBD2 (6 bases). Germline CDR1 is LGHDT and CDR2 is YNNKEL (reference sequence). The germline V and J ends were trimmed by 3 bases and 9 bases, with 15 bases remaining between them. The CDR3 totals 14 residues. CDR3 amino acids: CASSHQQAGGEQFF. The CDR3 nucleotides read TGTGCCAGCAGCCACCAGCAGGCCGGGGGTGAGCAGTTCTTC.

This clone was found once. V and J are TRBV4-1 and TRBJ2-1, with a possible D match to TRBD2 (5 bases). This CDR3 spans 12 amino acids. The V end was cut by 6 bases, the J end by 7 bases, with 10 bases between. In germline, CDR1 is MGHRA, CDR2 YSYEKL. CDR3 coding DNA: TGCGCCAGCAGGGTTGGGAGTAATGAGCAGTTCTTC. It translates to CASRVGSNEQFF.

The genes are TRBV19 and TRBJ1-2, with TRBD1 matching 7 bases. The CDR3 is made up of 14 amino acids. Germline V gene sequence: CDR1 LNHDA, CDR2 SQIVND (reference sequence). Trimming at V came to 7 bases and at J to 6 bases, leaving 11 bases not matched to a gene. CDR3 protein: CASTPTGMGNGYTF. In nucleotides, the CDR3 is TGTGCCAGTACCCCGACAGGGATGGGTAATGGCTACACCTTC. The full variable domain, rest sourced from reference TRBV19 and TRBJ1-2, is DGGITQSPKYLFRKEGQNVTLSCEQNLNHDAMYWYRQDPGQGLRLIYYSQIVNDFQKGDIAEGYSVSREKKESFPLTVTSAQKNPTAFYLCASTPTGMGNGYTFGSGTRLTVV.

V and J are TRBV7-2 and TRBJ2-7; D remains unclear. Trimming took off 0 bases at V and 2 bases at J, with 5 bases between the two ends. This CDR3 comprises 13 residues. Looked up from germline, CDR1 is SGHTA and CDR2 is FQGNSA. This chain's CDR3 is CASSLAAAYEQYF. CDR3 DNA: TGTGCCAGCAGCTTAGCGGCGGCCTACGAGCAGTACTTC.

The chain employs TRBV10-2 and TRBJ2-1; 11 positions agree with TRBD2. The CDR3 sequence is 17 residues long. CDR1 and CDR2 (germline): WSHSY, SAAADI. The junction had 4 bases not matched to a gene; V was cut back by 0 bases and J by 3 bases. CDR3 amino acids: CASSESGLAGGYNEQFF. The DNA of the CDR3 is TGCGCCAGCAGTGAGTCAGGGCTAGCGGGGGGCTACAATGAGCAGTTCTTC.

The gene calls are TRBV7-3 and TRBJ1-1; D not certain. Germline V CDR1 and CDR2: SGHTA, FQGTGA. V was cut by 2 bases and J by 1 base, with 5 bases left in between. The CDR3 spans 13 residues. CDR3 region: CASSLAANTEAFF. The CDR3 DNA sequence: TGTGCCAGCAGCTTAGCAGCGAACACTGAAGCTTTCTTT.

V usage is TRBV24-1 and J usage is TRBJ1-2; D uncertain. Trimming stripped 3 bases from V and 6 bases from J, with 10 bases between. Germline assignment: CDR1 KGHDR and CDR2 SFDVKD. This CDR3 is built from 13 residues. CDR3 residues: CATSDRRSDGYTF. The DNA for the CDR3 is TGTGCCACCAGTGATCGGAGATCAGATGGCTACACCTTC.